One sample yielded the 32 T cell receptor beta chains listed below, sequenced in a study of T cells expressing NK-cell markers. TCRdb reprocessed the 5' RACE reads and reports one entry per CDR3 protein, with no DNA. This repertoire includes about 260,000 distinct CDR3 sequences. The sequenced sample consisted of blood T cells: a sorted CD56 or NKG2C T cell subset, CD4+ or CD8+ T cells, or bulk PBMC T cells (not recorded which). All receptors come from a young man in good health.

The chain employs TRBV27 and TRBJ1-2; the TRBD1 assignment by TCRdb is unverifiable without DNA. CDR3 length: 14 amino acids. Per the germline V gene, CDR1 is MNHEY and CDR2 is SMNVEV (reference sequence). CDR3 in amino acids: CASRRGGRIRGYTF.

The genes are TRBV12-3 or TRBV12-4 and TRBJ2-3; TCRdb's D call, TRBD1, is unchecked because there is no DNA. The CDR3 sequence is 13 residues long. CDR3 sequence reads: CASSLGTGTTQYF.

V gene TRBV6-5 combines with J gene TRBJ2-6; no DNA is available, so the TRBD1 call from TCRdb remains unchecked. The CDR3 contains 15 residues. Germline CDR1 MNHEY, CDR2 SVGAGI. The CDR3 spells CASSFGQTGANVLTF.

J is TRBJ1-6 and V is TRBV12-3 or TRBV12-4. This CDR3 spans 13 amino acids. The CDR3 spells CASSPKSVRSLHF.

The rearrangement uses TRBV4-3 and TRBJ2-5; with no DNA, the TCRdb D assignment of TRBD1 cannot be verified. In germline, CDR1 is LGHNA, CDR2 YSLEER. CDR3 length equals 17 residues. Here the CDR3 reads CASSQEGQGLWGETQYF.

V and J are TRBV27 and TRBJ2-1; TCRdb's D call of TRBD1 is untestable without DNA. The CDR3 has 14 residues. The germline V gene encodes CDR1 MNHEY and CDR2 SMNVEV (reference sequence). The CDR3 sequence is CASSLDRGGREQFF.

The chain has TRBV5-1 and TRBJ2-4; TCRdb indicates TRBD2, and absent DNA this call remains unverified. This CDR3 comprises 18 residues. Germline V gives CDR1 SGHRS, CDR2 YFSETQ. CDR3 region: CASSLDSGLTLAKNIQYF.

The chain joins TRBV7-2 to TRBJ2-3. Germline values: CDR1 SGHTA, CDR2 FQGNSA. The length of the CDR3 is 15 residues. The chain's CDR3 is CASSLGWTATDTQYF. Full variable domain (missing parts from reference TRBV7-2 and TRBJ2-3): GAGVSQSPSNKVTEKGKDVELRCDPISGHTALYWYRQSLGQGLEFLIYFQGNSAPDKSGLPSDRFSAERTGGSVSTLTIQRTQQEDSAVYLCASSLGWTATDTQYFGPGTRLTVL.

The V and J genes are TRBV20-1 and TRBJ1-2; with no DNA, the TCRdb D assignment of TRBD1 cannot be verified. CDR3 length: 13 amino acids. Germline CDR1 and CDR2: DFQATT and SNEGSKA (reference sequence). CDR3 amino acids: CSAPGQGLYGYTF.

This chain uses TRBV12-3 or TRBV12-4 with TRBJ2-7; the D call from TCRdb, TRBD1, cannot be confirmed without DNA. The CDR3 loop spans 16 amino acids. The CDR3 spells CASSTGRRQVEYEQYF.

The V and J genes are TRBV15 and TRBJ2-1; TCRdb gives TRBD1 as the D gene, but with no DNA this cannot be confirmed. The CDR3 totals 13 residues. Germline values: CDR1 LNHNV, CDR2 YYDKDF (reference sequence). The CDR3 spells CATSRDEGGFMFF.

J is TRBJ1-3 and V is TRBV15. The CDR3 sequence is 13 residues long. Per the germline V gene, CDR1 is LNHNV and CDR2 is YYDKDF (reference sequence). The CDR3 sequence: CATRMFSGNTIYF.

The chain recombines TRBV29-1 with TRBJ2-7. This CDR3 is 12 amino acids long. The germline gives CDR1 SQVTM, CDR2 ANQGSEA. The CDR3 loop reads CSVELGSHEQYF.

The chain is built from TRBV18 and TRBJ1-4; TCRdb indicates TRBD1, and absent DNA this call remains unverified. The CDR3 contains 13 residues. Germline assignment: CDR1 KGHSH and CDR2 LQKENI. The CDR3 here is CASGRDSNEKLFF.

This chain uses TRBV28 with TRBJ2-7; as DNA is missing, the TRBD1 call by TCRdb cannot be tested. The germline gives CDR1 MDHEN, CDR2 SYDVKM. The CDR3 totals 14 residues. This CDR3 reads CASCRRDTNYEQYF.

The rearrangement links TRBV7-9 to TRBJ2-1; TCRdb proposes TRBD1, but this gene call is untestable without DNA. The CDR3 spans 14 residues. In germline, CDR1 is SEHNR, CDR2 FQNEAQ (reference sequence). This chain's CDR3 is CASSLFGQYNEQFF.

V gene TRBV29-1 combines with J gene TRBJ1-1. The CDR3 length is 15 residues. Per the germline V gene, CDR1 is SQVTM and CDR2 is ANQGSEA. The CDR3 sequence is CSVTLGSGMNTEAFF.

J is TRBJ1-6 and V is TRBV20-1; TCRdb gives TRBD1 as the D gene, but with no DNA this cannot be confirmed. CDR1 is DFQATT, CDR2 SNEGSKA, per germline (reference sequence). The CDR3 is 16 residues long. The CDR3 here is CSAFQPRGRGDSPLHF.

The chain uses TRBV18 and TRBJ2-5; there is no DNA to check the TCRdb D call of TRBD1. The CDR3 has 19 residues. The V gene's germline CDR1 is KGHSH and CDR2 LQKENI. CDR3: CASSPRRTGTGELFETQYF.

CDR3 sequence reads: CASRVRGVDTQYF. The rearrangement joins TRBV7-3 to TRBJ2-3; the D gene TCRdb calls, TRBD1, cannot be checked with no DNA. Germline V gene sequence: CDR1 SGHTA, CDR2 FQGTGA. The CDR3 covers 13 residues.

V usage is TRBV28 and J usage is TRBJ1-3. In germline, CDR1 is MDHEN, CDR2 SYDVKM. This CDR3 spans 12 amino acids. This chain's CDR3 is CATKGSGNTIYF.

The chain joins TRBV20-1 to TRBJ2-1; there is no DNA to check the TCRdb D call of TRBD2. The CDR3 is 17 amino acids. The germline V gene has CDR1 DFQATT and CDR2 SNEGSKA (reference sequence). The CDR3 here is CSARVSLAGDGANEQFF.

V and J are TRBV7-9 and TRBJ2-2. Germline CDR1 reads SEHNR; CDR2 reads FQNEAQ (reference sequence). This CDR3 contains 13 residues. The CDR3 here is CASSLGDTGELFF.

CDR3 sequence: CASSDSSLYNEQFF. This chain connects TRBV6-4 to TRBJ2-1. This CDR3 contains 14 residues. The germline V gene encodes CDR1 MRHNA and CDR2 SNTAGT.

This chain uses TRBV11-2 with TRBJ2-5; TCRdb names TRBD2, which stays unverified in the absence of DNA. Germline loops: CDR1 SGHAT, CDR2 FQNNGV. CDR3 length equals 13 residues. The chain's CDR3 is CASSQGLVETQYF.

The rearrangement links TRBV2 to TRBJ2-5; without DNA, the TCRdb call of TRBD1 cannot be checked. Germline CDR1 SNHLY, CDR2 FYNNEI. The CDR3 spans 14 residues. The CDR3 here is CATTNRQGGETQYF.

The chain links TRBV18 to TRBJ2-5; there is no DNA to check the TCRdb D call of TRBD2. In germline, CDR1 is KGHSH, CDR2 LQKENI. The CDR3 totals 17 residues. CDR3 in amino acids: CASSLGRWGSRQETQYF.

This chain links TRBV3-1 with TRBJ1-5; lacking DNA, the TRBD1 call made by TCRdb goes unchecked. The CDR3 runs to 14 residues. Germline V lookup: CDR1 LGHDT, CDR2 YNNKEL (reference sequence). The CDR3 sequence: CASSYTGERQPQHF. The variable domain in full, with the rest retrieved from reference TRBV3-1 and TRBJ1-5, is DTAVSQTPKYLVTQMGNDKSIKCEQNLGHDTMYWYKQDSKKFLKIMFSYNNKELIINETVPNRFSPKSPDKAHLNLHINSLELGDSAVYFCASSYTGERQPQHFGDGTRLSIL.

The chain carries TRBV11-2 and TRBJ1-4; without DNA, the TCRdb call of TRBD1 cannot be checked. The CDR3 consists of 16 residues. The germline gives CDR1 SGHAT, CDR2 FQNNGV. The CDR3 protein is CASSSLRGRRDEKLFF.

V is TRBV10-3 and J is TRBJ2-7. Germline CDR1 ENHRY, CDR2 SYGVKD. This CDR3 has 14 residues. The CDR3 loop reads CAISESHTSYEQYF.

V is TRBV12-5 and J is TRBJ1-1. CDR1 is LGHNT and CDR2 is FRNRAP in the germline V gene. The CDR3 contains 15 residues. The CDR3 loop is CASGLGLTPNTEAFF.

J is TRBJ2-3 and V is TRBV5-4; TCRdb gives TRBD1 as the D gene, but with no DNA this cannot be confirmed. CDR3 length: 16 residues. In germline, CDR1 is SGHNT, CDR2 YYREEE (reference sequence). This CDR3 is CASSPSPSIETDTQYF. Together with reference TRBV5-4 and TRBJ2-3, the CDR3 gives the full variable domain: ETGVTQSPTHLIKTRGQQVTLRCSSQSGHNTVSWYQQALGQGPQFIFQYYREEENGRGNFPPRFSGLQFPNYSSELNVNALELDDSALYLCASSPSPSIETDTQYFGPGTRLTVL.